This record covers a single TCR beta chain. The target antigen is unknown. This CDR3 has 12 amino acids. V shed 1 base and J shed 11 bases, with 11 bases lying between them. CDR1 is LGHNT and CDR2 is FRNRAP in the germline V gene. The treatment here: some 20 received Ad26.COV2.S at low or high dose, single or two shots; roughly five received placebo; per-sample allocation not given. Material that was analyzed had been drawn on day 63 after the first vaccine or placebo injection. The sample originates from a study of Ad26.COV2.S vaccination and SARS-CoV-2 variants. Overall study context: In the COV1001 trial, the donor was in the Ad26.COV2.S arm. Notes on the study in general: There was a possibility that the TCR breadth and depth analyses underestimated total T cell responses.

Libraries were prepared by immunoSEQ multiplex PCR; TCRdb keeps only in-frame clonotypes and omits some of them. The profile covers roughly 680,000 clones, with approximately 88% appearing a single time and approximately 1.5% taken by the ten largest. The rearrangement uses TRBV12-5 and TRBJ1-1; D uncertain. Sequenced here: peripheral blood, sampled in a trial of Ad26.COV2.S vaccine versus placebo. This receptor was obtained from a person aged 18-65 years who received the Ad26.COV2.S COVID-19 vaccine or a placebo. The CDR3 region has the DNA TGTGCTAGTGGTTTGGAACAGTCATTCGCTTTCTTT. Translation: CASGLEQSFAFF.